This TCR beta chain was retrieved from a study of T cells after posttransplantation cyclophosphamide. Findings of the study overall: Recipient CMV seropositivity and CMV reactivation strongly tracked TRB clonality. Donor CD8+ memory clones often dominated recipient blood repertoires at later times. Blood and skin or GI T cell repertoires showed limited TRB overlap.

This clone occurred a few times. Its antigen is not identified. Some clones are missing from TCRdb's copy, which holds only in-frame ones; the method was immunoSEQ multiplex PCR. The sample includes fewer than 13,000 clones, approximately 81% of them seen just once. Cyclophosphamide on days +3 and +4 followed busulfan-fludarabine conditioning and a marrow graft. Germline V CDR1 and CDR2: LNHDA, SQIVND (reference sequence). This CDR3 spans 15 amino acids. The V and J ends lost 6 bases and 0 bases, in that order; junction bases with no gene match: 7. This receptor was identified in a female patient aged 50-59 years who received an allogeneic stem cell transplant from a related donor, was CMV-positive, and had no GVHD. Some T cells may be provided by the graft donor. The J gene is TRBJ1-1, the V gene TRBV19; TRBD1 agrees at 7 bases. Sample: PBMCs, taken after allogeneic stem cell transplant with posttransplant cyclophosphamide. CDR3 protein: CASRTGQNLNTEAFF. The CDR3 DNA is TGTGCCAGTAGGACGGGACAGAACTTGAACACTGAAGCTTTCTTT.